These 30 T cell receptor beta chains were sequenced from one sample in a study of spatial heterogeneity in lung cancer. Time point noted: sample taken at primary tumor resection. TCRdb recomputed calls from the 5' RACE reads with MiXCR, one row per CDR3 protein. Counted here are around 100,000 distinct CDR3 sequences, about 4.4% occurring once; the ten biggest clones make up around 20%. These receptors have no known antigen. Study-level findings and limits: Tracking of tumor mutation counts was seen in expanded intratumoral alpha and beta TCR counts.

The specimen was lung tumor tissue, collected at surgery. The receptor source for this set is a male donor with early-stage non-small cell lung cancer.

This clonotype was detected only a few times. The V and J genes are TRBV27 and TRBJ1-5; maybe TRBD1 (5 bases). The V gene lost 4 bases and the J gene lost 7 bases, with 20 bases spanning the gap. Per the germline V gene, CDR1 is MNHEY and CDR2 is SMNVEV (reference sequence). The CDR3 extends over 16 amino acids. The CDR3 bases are TGTGCCAGCAGTTCCTGGGGACCGGGACGATCCCAGCCCCAGCATTTT. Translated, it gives CASSSWGPGRSQPQHF.

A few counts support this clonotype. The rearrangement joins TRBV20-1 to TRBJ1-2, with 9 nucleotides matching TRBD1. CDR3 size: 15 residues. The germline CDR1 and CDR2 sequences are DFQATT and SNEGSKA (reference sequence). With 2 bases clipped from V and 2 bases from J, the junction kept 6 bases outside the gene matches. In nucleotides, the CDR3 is TGCAGTGCTAGAACACGGGACAGGGAAAACTATGGCTACACCTTC. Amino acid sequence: CSARTRDRENYGYTF.

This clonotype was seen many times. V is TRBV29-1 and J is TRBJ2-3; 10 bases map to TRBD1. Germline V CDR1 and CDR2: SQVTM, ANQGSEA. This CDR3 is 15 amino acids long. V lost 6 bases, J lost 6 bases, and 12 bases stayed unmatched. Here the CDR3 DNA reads TGCAGCGTGGGGGGACAGGGGCTATTATTTGATACGCAGTATTTT. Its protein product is CSVGGQGLLFDTQYF.

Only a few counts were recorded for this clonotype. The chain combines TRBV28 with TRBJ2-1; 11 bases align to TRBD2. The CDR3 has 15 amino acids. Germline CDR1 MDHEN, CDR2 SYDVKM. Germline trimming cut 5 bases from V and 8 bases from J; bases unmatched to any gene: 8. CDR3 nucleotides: TGTGCCAGCAGTGAACTAGCGGGAGATAGCTATGAGCAGTTCTTC. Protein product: CASSELAGDSYEQFF.

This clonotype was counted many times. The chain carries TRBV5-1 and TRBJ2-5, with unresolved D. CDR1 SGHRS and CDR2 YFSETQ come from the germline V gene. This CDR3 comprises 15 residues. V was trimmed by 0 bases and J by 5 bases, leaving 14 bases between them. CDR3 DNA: TGCGCCAGCAGCTTGGAAGCTGGCCTATTGGAGACCCAGTACTTC. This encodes CASSLEAGLLETQYF. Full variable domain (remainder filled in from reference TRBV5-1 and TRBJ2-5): KAGVTQTPRYLIKTRGQQVTLSCSPISGHRSVSWYQQTPGQGLQFLFEYFSETQRNKGNFPGRFSGRQFSNSRSEMNVSTLELGDSALYLCASSLEAGLLETQYFGPGTRLLVL.

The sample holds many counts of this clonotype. The CDR3, as DNA: TGCGCCAGCAGCTTGGATGGATTAGGGACAGGATCCGGCGAGCAGTACTTC. As protein: CASSLDGLGTGSGEQYF. This chain uses TRBV5-1 with TRBJ2-7, with 8 bases lining up with TRBD1. The ends lost 0 bases at V and 6 bases at J; junction bases unmatched: 14. The germline gives CDR1 SGHRS, CDR2 YFSETQ. The CDR3 has 17 residues.

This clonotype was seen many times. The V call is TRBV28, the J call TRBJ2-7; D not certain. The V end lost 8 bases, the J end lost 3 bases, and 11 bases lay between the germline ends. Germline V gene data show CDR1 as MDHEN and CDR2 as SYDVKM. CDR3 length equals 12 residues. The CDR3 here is CASSVRFYEQYF. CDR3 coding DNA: TGTGCCAGCTCAGTACGGTTCTACGAGCAGTACTTC.

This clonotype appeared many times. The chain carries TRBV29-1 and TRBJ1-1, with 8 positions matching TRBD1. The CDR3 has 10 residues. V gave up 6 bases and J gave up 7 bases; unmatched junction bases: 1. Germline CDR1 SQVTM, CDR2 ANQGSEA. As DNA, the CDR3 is TGCAGCGTGGGACAGGATGAAGCTTTCTTT. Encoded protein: CSVGQDEAFF.

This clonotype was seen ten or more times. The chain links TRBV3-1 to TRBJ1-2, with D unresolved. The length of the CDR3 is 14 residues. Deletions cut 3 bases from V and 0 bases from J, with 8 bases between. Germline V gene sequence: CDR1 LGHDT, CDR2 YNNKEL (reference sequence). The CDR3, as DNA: TGTGCCAGCAGCCATCTTGAAGCTAACTATGGCTACACCTTC. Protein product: CASSHLEANYGYTF.

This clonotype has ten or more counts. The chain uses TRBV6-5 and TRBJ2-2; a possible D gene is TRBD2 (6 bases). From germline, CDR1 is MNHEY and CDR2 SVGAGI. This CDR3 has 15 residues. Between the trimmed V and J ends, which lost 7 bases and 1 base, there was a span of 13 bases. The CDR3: CASKSGTLNTGELFF. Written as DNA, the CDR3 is TGTGCCAGCAAATCCGGGACTTTGAACACCGGGGAGCTGTTTTTT.

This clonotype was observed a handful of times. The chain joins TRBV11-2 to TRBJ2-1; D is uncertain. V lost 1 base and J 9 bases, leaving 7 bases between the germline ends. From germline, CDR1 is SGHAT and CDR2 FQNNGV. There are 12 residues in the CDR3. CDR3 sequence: CASSLVETEQFF. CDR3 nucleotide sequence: TGTGCCAGCAGCTTAGTCGAGACTGAGCAGTTCTTC.

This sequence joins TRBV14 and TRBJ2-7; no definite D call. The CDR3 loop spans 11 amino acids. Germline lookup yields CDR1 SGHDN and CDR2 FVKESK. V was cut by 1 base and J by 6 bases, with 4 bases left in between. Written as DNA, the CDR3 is TGTGCCAGCAGCCAAGGGGTCGAGCAGTACTTC. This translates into CASSQGVEQYF.

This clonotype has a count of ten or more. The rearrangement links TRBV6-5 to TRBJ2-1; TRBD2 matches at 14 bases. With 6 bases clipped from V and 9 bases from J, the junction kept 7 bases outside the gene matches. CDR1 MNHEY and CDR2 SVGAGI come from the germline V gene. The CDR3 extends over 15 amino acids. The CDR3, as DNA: TGTGCCAGCAGGCCGGGACTAGCGGGAGAAGTTGAGCAGTTCTTC. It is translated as CASRPGLAGEVEQFF.

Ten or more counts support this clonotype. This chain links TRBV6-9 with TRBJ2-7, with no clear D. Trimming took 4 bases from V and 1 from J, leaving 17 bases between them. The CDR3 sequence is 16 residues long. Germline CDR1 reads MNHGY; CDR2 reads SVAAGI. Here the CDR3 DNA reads TGTGCCAGCAGTTCCACCGGGTTCCAGACATCCTACGAGCAGTACTTC. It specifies CASSSTGFQTSYEQYF.

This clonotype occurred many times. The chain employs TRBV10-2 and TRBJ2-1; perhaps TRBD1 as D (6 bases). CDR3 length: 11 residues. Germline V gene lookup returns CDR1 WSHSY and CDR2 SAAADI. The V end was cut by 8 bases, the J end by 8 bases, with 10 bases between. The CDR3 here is CASSWGHEQFF. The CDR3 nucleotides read TGCGCCAGCTCGTGGGGGCATGAGCAGTTCTTC.

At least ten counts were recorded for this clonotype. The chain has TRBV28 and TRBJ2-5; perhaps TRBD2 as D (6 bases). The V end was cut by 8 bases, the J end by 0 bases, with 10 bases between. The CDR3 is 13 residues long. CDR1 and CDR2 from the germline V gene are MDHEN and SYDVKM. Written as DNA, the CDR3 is TGTGCCAGCGTCCGGGACTACCAAGAGACCCAGTACTTC. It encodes CASVRDYQETQYF.

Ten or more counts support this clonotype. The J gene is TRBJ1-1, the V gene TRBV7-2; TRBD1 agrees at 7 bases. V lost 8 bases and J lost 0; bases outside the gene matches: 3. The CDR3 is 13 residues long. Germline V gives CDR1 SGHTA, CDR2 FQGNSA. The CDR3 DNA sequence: TGTGCCAGCGGGGGACAGCTGAACACTGAAGCTTTCTTT. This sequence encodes CASGGQLNTEAFF.

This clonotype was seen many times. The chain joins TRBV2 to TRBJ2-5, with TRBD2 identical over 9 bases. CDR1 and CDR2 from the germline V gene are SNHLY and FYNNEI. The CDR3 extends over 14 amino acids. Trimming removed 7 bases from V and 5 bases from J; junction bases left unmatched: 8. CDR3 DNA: TGTGCCAGCAAGAAGGGACTAGCAGCGGAGACCCAGTACTTC. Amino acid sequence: CASKKGLAAETQYF.

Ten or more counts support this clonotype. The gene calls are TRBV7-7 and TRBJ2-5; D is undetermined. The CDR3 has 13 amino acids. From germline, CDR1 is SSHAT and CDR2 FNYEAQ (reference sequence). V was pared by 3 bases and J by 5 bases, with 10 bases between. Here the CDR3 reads CASSLENGETQYF. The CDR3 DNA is TGTGCCAGCAGCTTGGAGAACGGGGAGACCCAGTACTTC.

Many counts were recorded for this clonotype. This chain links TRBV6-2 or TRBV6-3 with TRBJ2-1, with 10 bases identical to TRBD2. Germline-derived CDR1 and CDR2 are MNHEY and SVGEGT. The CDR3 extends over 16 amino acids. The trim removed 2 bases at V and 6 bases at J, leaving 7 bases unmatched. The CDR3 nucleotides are TGTGCCAGCAGTTACACAGCGGGAGGGCATCGCAATGAGCAGTTCTTC. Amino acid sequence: CASSYTAGGHRNEQFF.

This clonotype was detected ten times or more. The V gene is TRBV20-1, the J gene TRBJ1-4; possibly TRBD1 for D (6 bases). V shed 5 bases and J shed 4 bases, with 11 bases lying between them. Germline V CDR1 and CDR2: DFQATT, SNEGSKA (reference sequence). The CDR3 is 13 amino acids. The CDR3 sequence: CSAWDTNNEKLFF. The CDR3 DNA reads TGCAGTGCTTGGGACACTAATAATGAAAAACTGTTTTTT.

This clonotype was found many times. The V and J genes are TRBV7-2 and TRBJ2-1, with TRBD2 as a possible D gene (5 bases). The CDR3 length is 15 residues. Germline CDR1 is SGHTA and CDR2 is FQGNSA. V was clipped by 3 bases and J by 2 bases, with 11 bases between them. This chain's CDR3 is CASSLVGITYNEQFF. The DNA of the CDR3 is TGTGCCAGCAGCTTGGTCGGGATCACCTACAATGAGCAGTTCTTC.

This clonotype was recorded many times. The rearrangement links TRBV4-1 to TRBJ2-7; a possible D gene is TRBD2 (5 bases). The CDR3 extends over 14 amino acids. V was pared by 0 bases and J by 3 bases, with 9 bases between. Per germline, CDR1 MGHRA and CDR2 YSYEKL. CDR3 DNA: TGCGCCAGCAGCCAAGATAACCGGGACTACGAGCAGTACTTC. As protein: CASSQDNRDYEQYF.

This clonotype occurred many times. CDR3 in DNA: TGCAGTGCTAGAGATCGGGGGTATGGTAGCCAAGTCACAGATACGCAGTATTTT. It encodes CSARDRGYGSQVTDTQYF. The rearrangement uses TRBV20-1 and TRBJ2-3; possible D gene TRBD2, 6 bases. CDR3 length equals 18 residues. V lost 0 bases, J lost 2 bases, and 21 bases lay in between. The germline gives CDR1 DFQATT, CDR2 SNEGSKA (reference sequence).

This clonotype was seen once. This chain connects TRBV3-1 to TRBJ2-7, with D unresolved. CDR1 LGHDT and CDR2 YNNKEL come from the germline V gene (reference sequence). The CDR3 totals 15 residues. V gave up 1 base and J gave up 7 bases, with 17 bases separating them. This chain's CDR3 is CASSQGRNILEEQYF. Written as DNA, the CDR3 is TGTGCCAGCAGCCAAGGGCGAAACATCCTCGAAGAGCAGTACTTC.

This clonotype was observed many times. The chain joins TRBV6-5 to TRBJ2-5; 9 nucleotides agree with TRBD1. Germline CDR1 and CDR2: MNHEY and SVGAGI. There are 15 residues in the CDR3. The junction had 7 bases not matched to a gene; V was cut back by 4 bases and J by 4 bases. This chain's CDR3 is CASSLGTGILETQYF. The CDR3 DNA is TGTGCCAGCAGTTTGGGGACAGGGATCTTAGAGACCCAGTACTTC.

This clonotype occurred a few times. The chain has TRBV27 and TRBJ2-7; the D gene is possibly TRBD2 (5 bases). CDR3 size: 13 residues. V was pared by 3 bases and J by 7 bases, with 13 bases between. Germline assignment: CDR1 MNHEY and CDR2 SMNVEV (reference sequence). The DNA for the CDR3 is TGTGCCAGCAGTTTGACCCGTCCGGGGGAGCAGTACTTC. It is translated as CASSLTRPGEQYF.

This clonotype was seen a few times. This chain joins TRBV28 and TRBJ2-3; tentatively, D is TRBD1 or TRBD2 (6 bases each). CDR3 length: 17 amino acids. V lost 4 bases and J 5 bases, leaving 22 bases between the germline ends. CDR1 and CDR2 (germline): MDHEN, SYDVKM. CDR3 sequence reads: CASSSGGWRDMGDTQYF. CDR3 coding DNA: TGTGCCAGCAGTTCCGGGGGATGGCGGGACATGGGAGATACGCAGTATTTT.

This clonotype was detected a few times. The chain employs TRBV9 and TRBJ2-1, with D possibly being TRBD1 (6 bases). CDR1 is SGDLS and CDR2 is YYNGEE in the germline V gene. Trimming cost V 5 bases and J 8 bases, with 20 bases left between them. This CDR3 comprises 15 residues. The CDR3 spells CASSPRDTRRDEQFF. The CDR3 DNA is TGTGCCAGCAGTCCCCGGGACACCCGGCGGGATGAGCAGTTCTTC.

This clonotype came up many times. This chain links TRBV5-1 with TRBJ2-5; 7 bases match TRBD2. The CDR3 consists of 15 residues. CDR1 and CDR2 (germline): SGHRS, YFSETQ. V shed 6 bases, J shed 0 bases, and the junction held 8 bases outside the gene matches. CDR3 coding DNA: TGCGCCAGCACCCAGGCGGGAGTGAACCAAGAGACCCAGTACTTC. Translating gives CASTQAGVNQETQYF.